This TCR beta chain was captured by sequencing in a study of blood T cell repertoires in COVID-19. At the level of the study: Acute and convalescent COVID-19 samples came from the United States, Italy and Spain.

CDR1 is MDHEN, CDR2 SYDVKM, per germline. V was pared by 4 bases and J by 2 bases, with 6 bases between. The CDR3 runs 13 residues. Profiling relied on immunoSEQ multiplex PCR, and the TCRdb table lists in-frame clones only, not all of them. The sample shows tens of thousands of clones, 65% to 90% of them seen only once. This TCR was recovered from a human donor in a cohort sampled during active COVID-19. The chain carries TRBV28 and TRBJ1-3; no definite D call. The specimen sequenced was peripheral blood. In nucleotides, the CDR3 is TGTGCCAGCAGTTACACAGCTGGAAACACCATATATTTT. Its translation is CASSYTAGNTIYF.